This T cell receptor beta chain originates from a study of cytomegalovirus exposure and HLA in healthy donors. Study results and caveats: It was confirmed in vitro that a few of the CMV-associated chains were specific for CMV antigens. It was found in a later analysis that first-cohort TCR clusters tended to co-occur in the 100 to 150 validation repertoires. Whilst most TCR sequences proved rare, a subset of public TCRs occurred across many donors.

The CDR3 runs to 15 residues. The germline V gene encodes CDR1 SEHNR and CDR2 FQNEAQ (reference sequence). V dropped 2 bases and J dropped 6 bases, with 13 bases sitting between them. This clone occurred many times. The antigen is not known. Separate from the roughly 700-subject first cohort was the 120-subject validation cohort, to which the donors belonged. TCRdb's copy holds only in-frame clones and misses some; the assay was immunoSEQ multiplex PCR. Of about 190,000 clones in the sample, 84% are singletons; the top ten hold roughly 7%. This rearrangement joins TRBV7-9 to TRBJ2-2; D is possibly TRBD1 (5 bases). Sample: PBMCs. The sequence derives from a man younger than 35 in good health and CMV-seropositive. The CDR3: CASSLPLQGAGELFF. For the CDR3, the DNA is TGTGCCAGCAGCTTACCACTCCAAGGGGCCGGGGAGCTGTTTTTT.